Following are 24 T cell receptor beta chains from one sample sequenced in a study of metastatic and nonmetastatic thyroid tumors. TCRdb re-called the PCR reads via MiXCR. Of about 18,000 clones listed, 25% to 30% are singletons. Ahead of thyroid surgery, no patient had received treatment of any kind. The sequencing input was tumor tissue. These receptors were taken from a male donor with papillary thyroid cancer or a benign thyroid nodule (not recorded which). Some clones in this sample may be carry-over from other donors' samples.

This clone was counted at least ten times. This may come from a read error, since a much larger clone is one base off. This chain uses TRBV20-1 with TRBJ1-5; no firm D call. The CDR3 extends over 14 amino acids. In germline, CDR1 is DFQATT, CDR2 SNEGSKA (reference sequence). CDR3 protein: CSAGDQDLNQPQHF. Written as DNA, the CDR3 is TGCAGTGCTGGAGATCAGGATCTCAATCAGCCCCAGCATTTT.

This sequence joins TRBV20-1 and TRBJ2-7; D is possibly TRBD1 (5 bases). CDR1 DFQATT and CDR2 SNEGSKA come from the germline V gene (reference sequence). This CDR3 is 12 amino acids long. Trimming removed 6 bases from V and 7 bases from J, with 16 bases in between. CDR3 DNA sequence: TGCAGTGCGACCGGACACCAAATAGAGCAGTACTTC. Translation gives CSATGHQIEQYF.

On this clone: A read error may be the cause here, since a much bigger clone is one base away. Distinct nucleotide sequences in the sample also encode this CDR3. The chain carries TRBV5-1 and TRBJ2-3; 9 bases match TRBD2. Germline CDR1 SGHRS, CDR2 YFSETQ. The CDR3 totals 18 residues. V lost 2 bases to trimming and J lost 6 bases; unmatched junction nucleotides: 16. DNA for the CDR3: TGCGCCAGCAGCTTAAATGGACTAGCGTGTCCACCCGGGGATACGCAGTATTTT. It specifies CASSLNGLACPPGDTQYF.

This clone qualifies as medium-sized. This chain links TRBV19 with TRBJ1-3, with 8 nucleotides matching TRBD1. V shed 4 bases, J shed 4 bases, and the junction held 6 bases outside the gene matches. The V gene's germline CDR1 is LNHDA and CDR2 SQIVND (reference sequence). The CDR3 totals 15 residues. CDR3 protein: CASSSLQGDGNTIYF. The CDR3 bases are TGTGCCAGTAGTAGTCTACAGGGGGACGGAAACACCATATATTTT.

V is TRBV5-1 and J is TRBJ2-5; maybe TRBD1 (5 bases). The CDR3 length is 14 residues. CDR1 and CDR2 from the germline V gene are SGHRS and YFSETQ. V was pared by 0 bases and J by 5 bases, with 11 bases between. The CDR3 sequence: CASSLAGRVETQYF. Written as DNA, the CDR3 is TGCGCCAGCAGCTTGGCGGGCAGGGTGGAGACCCAGTACTTC.

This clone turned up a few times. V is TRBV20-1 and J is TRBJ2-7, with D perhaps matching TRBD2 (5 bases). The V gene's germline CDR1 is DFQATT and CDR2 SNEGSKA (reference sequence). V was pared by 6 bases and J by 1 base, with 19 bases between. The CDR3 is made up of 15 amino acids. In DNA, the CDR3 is TGCAGTGCCTTCAACGAGGGCCAGCGGTCCTACGAGCAGTACTTC. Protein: CSAFNEGQRSYEQYF.

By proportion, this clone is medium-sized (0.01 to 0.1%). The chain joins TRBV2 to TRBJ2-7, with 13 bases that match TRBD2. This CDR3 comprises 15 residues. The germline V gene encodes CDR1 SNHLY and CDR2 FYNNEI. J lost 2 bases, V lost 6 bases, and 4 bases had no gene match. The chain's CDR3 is CASRAGLAGTYEQYF. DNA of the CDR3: TGTGCCAGCAGGGCGGGACTAGCGGGGACCTACGAGCAGTACTTC. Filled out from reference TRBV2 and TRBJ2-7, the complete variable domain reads EPEVTQTPSHQVTQMGQEVILRCVPISNHLYFYWYRQILGQKVEFLVSFYNNEISEKSEIFDDQFSVERPDGSNFTLKIRSTKLEDSAMYFCASRAGLAGTYEQYFGPGTRLTVT.

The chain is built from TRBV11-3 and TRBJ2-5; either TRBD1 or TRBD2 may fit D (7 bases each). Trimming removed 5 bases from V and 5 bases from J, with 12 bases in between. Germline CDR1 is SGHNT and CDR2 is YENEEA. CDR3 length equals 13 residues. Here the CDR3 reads CASSRQGGETQYF. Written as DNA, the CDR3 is TGTGCCAGCAGCCGACAGGGAGGGGAGACCCAGTACTTC.

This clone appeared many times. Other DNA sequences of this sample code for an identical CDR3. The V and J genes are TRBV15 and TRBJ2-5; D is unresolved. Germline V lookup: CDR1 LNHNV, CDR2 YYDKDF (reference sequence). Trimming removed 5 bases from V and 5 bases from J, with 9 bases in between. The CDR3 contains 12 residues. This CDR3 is CATSLASETQYF. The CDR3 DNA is TGTGCCACCAGCTTAGCCTCCGAGACCCAGTACTTC.

In nucleotides, the CDR3 is TGCGCCAGCAGCTTGGGACAGGAGAGCTATGGCTACACCTTC. Protein: CASSLGQESYGYTF. The V call is TRBV5-1, the J call TRBJ1-2, with D possibly being TRBD1 (6 bases). This CDR3 comprises 14 residues. Per germline, CDR1 SGHRS and CDR2 YFSETQ. V was trimmed by 0 bases and J by 4 bases, leaving 10 bases between them.

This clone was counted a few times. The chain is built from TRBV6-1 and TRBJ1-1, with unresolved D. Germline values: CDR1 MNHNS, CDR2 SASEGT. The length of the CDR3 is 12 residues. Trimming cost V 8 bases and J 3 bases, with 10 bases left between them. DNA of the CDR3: TGTGCCAGCTCCATTGCGGACACTGAAGCTTTCTTT. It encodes CASSIADTEAFF.

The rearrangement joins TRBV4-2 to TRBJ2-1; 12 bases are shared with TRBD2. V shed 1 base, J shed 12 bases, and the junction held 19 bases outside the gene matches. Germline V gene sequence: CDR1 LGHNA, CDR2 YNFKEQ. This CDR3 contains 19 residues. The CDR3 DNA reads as TGTGCCAGCAGCCAAGGACTAGCGGGAGCGCCGGGCCAAATGTGTGCGCAGTTCTTC. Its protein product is CASSQGLAGAPGQMCAQFF.

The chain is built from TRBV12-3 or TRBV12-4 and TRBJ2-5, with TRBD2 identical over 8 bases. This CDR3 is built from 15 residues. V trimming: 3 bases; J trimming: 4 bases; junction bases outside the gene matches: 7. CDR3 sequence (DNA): TGTGCCAGCAGTTTCGGCGGGAGGTTGGGAGAGACCCAGTACTTC. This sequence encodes CASSFGGRLGETQYF.

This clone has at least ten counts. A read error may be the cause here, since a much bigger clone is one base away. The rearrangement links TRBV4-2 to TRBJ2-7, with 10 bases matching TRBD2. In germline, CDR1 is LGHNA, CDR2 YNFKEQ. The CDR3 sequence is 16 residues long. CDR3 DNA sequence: TGTGCCAGCAGCCAAACACTAGCGGGGATTTCCTACGGGCAGTACTTC. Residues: CASSQTLAGISYGQYF.

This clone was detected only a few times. In nucleotides, the CDR3 is TGTGCCAGCAGCTTGTGGGGGACGCCTACCGGGGAGCTGTTTTTT. Translation: CASSLWGTPTGELFF. The rearrangement links TRBV5-5 to TRBJ2-2; D could derive from TRBD1 or TRBD2 (5 bases each). CDR1 and CDR2 (germline): SGHKS, YYEKEE (reference sequence). The CDR3 totals 15 residues. V dropped 1 base and J dropped 5 bases, with 12 bases sitting between them. Drawing the rest from reference TRBV5-5 and TRBJ2-2, the complete variable domain is DAGVTQSPTHLIKTRGQQVTLRCSPISGHKSVSWYQQVLGQGPQFIFQYYEKEERGRGNFPDRFSARQFPNYSSELNVNALLLGDSALYLCASSLWGTPTGELFFGEGSRLTVL.

DNA of the CDR3: TGTGCCAGCAGCTTACCGGGAATAGCCTACAATGAGCAGTTCTTC. Residues: CASSLPGIAYNEQFF. The V gene is TRBV11-1, the J gene TRBJ2-1, with D possibly TRBD2 on 5 matching bases. CDR3 length: 15 amino acids. Germline-derived CDR1 and CDR2 are SGHAT and FQDESV (reference sequence). Trimming pared 2 bases from V and 2 bases from J, leaving 10 bases between.

The CDR3 DNA sequence: TGCAGTGCGTGGGACGGAAGAAGCTCCTACAATGAGCAGTTCTTC. Protein product: CSAWDGRSSYNEQFF. The chain couples TRBV20-1 to TRBJ2-1; TRBD1 or TRBD2 may be the D gene (5 bases each). The CDR3 has 15 residues. Trimming shortened V by 6 bases and J by 0 bases, and 15 bases separated the two germline ends. Germline assignment: CDR1 DFQATT and CDR2 SNEGSKA (reference sequence).

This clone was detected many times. The DNA of the CDR3 is TGTGCCAGCAGCTTTAGCGGGGGGGCCTCCTACGAGCAGTACTTC. Its protein is CASSFSGGASYEQYF. The rearrangement links TRBV5-6 to TRBJ2-7, with 11 bases fitting TRBD2. The ends lost 2 bases at V and 0 bases at J; junction bases unmatched: 1. Germline CDR1 is SGHDT and CDR2 is YYEEEE. CDR3 length equals 15 residues.

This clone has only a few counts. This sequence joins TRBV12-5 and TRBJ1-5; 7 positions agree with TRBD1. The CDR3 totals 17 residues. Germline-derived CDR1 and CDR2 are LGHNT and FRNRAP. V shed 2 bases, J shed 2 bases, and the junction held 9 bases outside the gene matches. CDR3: CASGLRMDRFGNQPQHF. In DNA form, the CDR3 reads TGTGCTAGTGGTTTGCGAATGGACAGGTTCGGCAATCAGCCCCAGCATTTT.

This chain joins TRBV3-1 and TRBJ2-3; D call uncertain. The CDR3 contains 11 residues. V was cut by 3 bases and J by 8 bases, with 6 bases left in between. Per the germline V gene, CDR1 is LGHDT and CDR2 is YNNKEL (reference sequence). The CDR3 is CASSQGITQYF. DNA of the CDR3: TGTGCCAGCAGCCAGGGGATTACGCAGTATTTT.

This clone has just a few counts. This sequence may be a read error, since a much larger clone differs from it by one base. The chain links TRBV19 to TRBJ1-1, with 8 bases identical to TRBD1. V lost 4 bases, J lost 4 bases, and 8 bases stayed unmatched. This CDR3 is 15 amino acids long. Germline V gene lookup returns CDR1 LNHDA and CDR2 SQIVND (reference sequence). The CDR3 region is CASSTQTGDATEAFF. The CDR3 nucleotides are TGTGCCAGTAGTACCCAGACAGGGGATGCCACTGAAGCTTTCTTT.

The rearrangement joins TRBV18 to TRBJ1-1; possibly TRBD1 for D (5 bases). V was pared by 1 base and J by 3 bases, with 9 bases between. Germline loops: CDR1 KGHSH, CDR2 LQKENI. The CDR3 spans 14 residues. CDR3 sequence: CASSPLGTHTEAFF. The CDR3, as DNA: TGTGCCAGCTCACCACTCGGGACGCACACTGAAGCTTTCTTT.

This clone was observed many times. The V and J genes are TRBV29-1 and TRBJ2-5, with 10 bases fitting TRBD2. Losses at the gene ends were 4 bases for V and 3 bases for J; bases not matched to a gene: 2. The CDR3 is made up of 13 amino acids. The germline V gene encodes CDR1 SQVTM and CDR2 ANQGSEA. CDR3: CSVASGGEETQYF. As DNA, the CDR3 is TGCAGCGTTGCTAGCGGGGGAGAAGAGACCCAGTACTTC. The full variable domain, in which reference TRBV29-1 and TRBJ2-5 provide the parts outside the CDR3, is SAVISQKPSRDICQRGTSLTIQCQVDSQVTMMFWYRQQPGQSLTLIATANQGSEATYESGFVIDKFPISRPNLTFSTLTVSNMSPEDSSIYLCSVASGGEETQYFGPGTRLLVL.

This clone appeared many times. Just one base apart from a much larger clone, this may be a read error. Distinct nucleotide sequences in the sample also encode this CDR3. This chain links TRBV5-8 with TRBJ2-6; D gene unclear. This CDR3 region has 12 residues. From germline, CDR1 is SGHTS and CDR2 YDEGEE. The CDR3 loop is CASSLVANVLTF. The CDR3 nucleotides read TGTGCCAGCAGCTTGGTGGCCAACGTCCTGACCTTC.